A single sample gave rise to the 10 T cell receptor beta chains below, sequenced in a study of shared clonotypes between healthy human individuals. The method was immunoSEQ multiplex PCR; TCRdb's version includes in-frame clones alone and lacks a portion of them. The table has around 2,100,000 clones, 85% to 95% seen once. It was CD45RO-negative cells, positively selected for CCR7, that made up naive CD8 cells, with terminally differentiated effector memory CD45RA+ cells excluded. Sequenced material: naive CD8+ T cells sorted from blood. These receptors were obtained from a man aged 18 to 30 in good health.

The gene calls are TRBV27 and TRBJ2-5; 10 bases fit TRBD1. The J segment lost 3 bases and the V segment lost 3 bases, leaving 4 bases of the junction unmatched. From germline, CDR1 is MNHEY and CDR2 SMNVEV (reference sequence). CDR3 length: 15 residues. The DNA for the CDR3 is TGTGCCAGCAGTTTTGTAGGGACAGGGGAAGAGACCCAGTACTTC. It yields the protein CASSFVGTGEETQYF.

The V and J genes are TRBV30 and TRBJ2-7; 9 bases line up with TRBD1. Germline trimming cut 5 bases from V and 2 bases from J; bases unmatched to any gene: 7. The germline gives CDR1 GTSNPN, CDR2 SVGIG (reference sequence). This CDR3 is built from 14 residues. The CDR3 is CAWGYGTGPYEQYF. The CDR3, as DNA: TGTGCCTGGGGATACGGGACAGGGCCCTACGAGCAGTACTTC.

This CDR3 reads CASSEGWGQRVNEQFF. DNA for the CDR3: TGTGCCAGCAGCGAAGGATGGGGACAGAGAGTCAATGAGCAGTTCTTC. This chain connects TRBV9 to TRBJ2-1, with 7 nucleotides matching TRBD1. Per germline, CDR1 SGDLS and CDR2 YYNGEE. J was trimmed by 6 bases and V by 3 bases; bases with no gene match: 12. This CDR3 is built from 16 residues. Full variable domain (remainder filled in from reference TRBV9 and TRBJ2-1): DSGVTQTPKHLITATGQRVTLRCSPRSGDLSVYWYQQSLDQGLQFLIQYYNGEERAKGNILERFSAQQFPDLHSELNLSSLELGDSALYFCASSEGWGQRVNEQFFGPGTRLTVL.

This chain links TRBV28 with TRBJ2-5; 7 bases map to TRBD1. After removal of 4 bases from V and 4 bases from J, the junction contained 12 bases not matched to a gene. Germline V CDR1 and CDR2: MDHEN, SYDVKM. CDR3 length equals 16 residues. The CDR3, as DNA: TGTGCCAGCAGTTCCAGAGAGGGGGCTAATCTAGAGACCCAGTACTTC. Translating gives CASSSREGANLETQYF. The whole variable domain, filled in from reference TRBV28 and TRBJ2-5, reads DVKVTQSSRYLVKRTGEKVFLECVQDMDHENMFWYRQDPGLGLRLIYFSYDVKMKEKGDIPEGYSVSREKKERFSLILESASTNQTSMYLCASSSREGANLETQYFGPGTRLLVL.

This chain joins TRBV2 and TRBJ1-4, with D uncertain. The CDR3 covers 15 residues. Trimming stripped 4 bases from V and 4 bases from J, with 13 bases between. The germline V gene has CDR1 SNHLY and CDR2 FYNNEI. The CDR3 here is CASSAPSPRNEKLFF. The CDR3 DNA is TGTGCCAGCAGTGCCCCGAGTCCTCGTAATGAAAAACTGTTTTTT.

As to this clone: This sample includes further DNA sequences coding for the same CDR3. The genes are TRBV30 and TRBJ1-1; D unresolved. Germline-derived CDR1 and CDR2 are GTSNPN and SVGIG (reference sequence). V was shortened by 2 bases and J by 4 bases, with 5 bases between the two germline ends. The CDR3 contains 11 residues. In DNA, the CDR3 is TGTGCCTGGAGTATCGGCACTGAAGCTTTCTTT. This codes for CAWSIGTEAFF.

This chain uses TRBV30 with TRBJ2-7, with D hard to call. CDR3 length equals 12 residues. The ends were cut back, 3 bases at V and 2 bases at J, with 8 bases in the middle. The germline V gene encodes CDR1 GTSNPN and CDR2 SVGIG (reference sequence). The CDR3 DNA reads TGTGCCTGGAGCGTTCGCCCCTACGAGCAGTACTTC. Translated: CAWSVRPYEQYF. Combining the CDR3 with reference TRBV30 and TRBJ2-7 gives the whole variable domain SQTIHQWPATLVQPVGSPLSLECTVEGTSNPNLYWYRQAAGRGLQLLFYSVGIGQISSEVPQNLSASRPQDRQFILSSKKLLLSDSGFYLCAWSVRPYEQYFGPGTRLTVT.

This chain joins TRBV18 and TRBJ2-1; D could derive from TRBD1 or TRBD2 (7 bases each). CDR1 is KGHSH and CDR2 is LQKENI in the germline V gene. Trimming left V 3 bases short and J 7 bases short, with 16 bases between. The CDR3 has 15 amino acids. CDR3 region: CASSPGPGGGNEQFF. CDR3 coding DNA: TGTGCCAGCTCACCGGGGCCAGGGGGAGGGAATGAGCAGTTCTTC.

V usage is TRBV10-1 and J usage is TRBJ2-1; 8 bases map to TRBD2. The germline V gene has CDR1 WNHNN and CDR2 SYGVQD (reference sequence). The CDR3 length is 14 residues. This CDR3 is CASSGAQLDNEQFF. For the CDR3, the DNA is TGCGCTAGTAGCGGGGCTCAACTAGACAATGAGCAGTTCTTC.

The J gene is TRBJ1-2, the V gene TRBV5-1; 7 positions agree with TRBD1. After removal of 4 bases from V and 0 bases from J, the junction contained 12 bases not matched to a gene. Germline-derived CDR1 and CDR2 are SGHRS and YFSETQ. The CDR3 length is 17 residues. CDR3 protein: CASSSGDSLFTNYGYTF. The CDR3 nucleotides are TGCGCCAGCAGCAGCGGGGACAGCCTGTTCACTAACTATGGCTACACCTTC.